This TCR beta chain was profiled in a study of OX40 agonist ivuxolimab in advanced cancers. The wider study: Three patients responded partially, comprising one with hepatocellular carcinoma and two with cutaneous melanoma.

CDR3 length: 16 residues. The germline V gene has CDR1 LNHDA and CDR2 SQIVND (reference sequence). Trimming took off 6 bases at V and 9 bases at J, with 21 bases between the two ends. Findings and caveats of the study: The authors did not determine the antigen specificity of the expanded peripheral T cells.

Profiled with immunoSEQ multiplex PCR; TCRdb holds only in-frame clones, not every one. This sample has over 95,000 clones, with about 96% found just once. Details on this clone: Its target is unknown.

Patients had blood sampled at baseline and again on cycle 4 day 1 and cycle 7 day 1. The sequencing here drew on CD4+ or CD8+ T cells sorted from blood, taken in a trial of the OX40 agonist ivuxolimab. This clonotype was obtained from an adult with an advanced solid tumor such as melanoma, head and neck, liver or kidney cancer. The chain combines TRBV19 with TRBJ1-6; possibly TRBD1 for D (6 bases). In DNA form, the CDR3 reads TGTGCCAGTAGGCCTGGGGTGGGGGGCCTCGGTTCACCCCTCCACTTT. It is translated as CASRPGVGGLGSPLHF.